This TCR beta chain is from a study of OX40 agonist ivuxolimab in advanced cancers. This CDR3 comprises 14 residues. The V gene end was trimmed by 4 bases and the J gene end by 5 bases; junction bases not matched to a gene: 8. Germline-derived CDR1 and CDR2 are SGHTA and FQGNSA. Libraries were prepared by immunoSEQ multiplex PCR; TCRdb keeps only in-frame clonotypes and omits some of them. This sample yields roughly 110,000 clones, of which less than 95% are seen a single time; about 1.2% belongs to the top ten. The source of this sequence is an adult with an advanced solid tumor such as melanoma, head and neck, liver or kidney cancer. Sequenced here: CD4+ or CD8+ T cells sorted from blood, sampled in a trial of the OX40 agonist ivuxolimab. This chain joins TRBV7-2 and TRBJ2-7; 7 bases agree with TRBD2. DNA for the CDR3: TGTGCCAGCAGCTCACTGGGGGGGGTTAACGAGCAGTACTTC. It specifies CASSSLGGVNEQYF. Full variable domain (outside the CDR3, taken from reference TRBV7-2 and TRBJ2-7): GAGVSQSPSNKVTEKGKDVELRCDPISGHTALYWYRQSLGQGLEFLIYFQGNSAPDKSGLPSDRFSAERTGGSVSTLTIQRTQQEDSAVYLCASSSLGGVNEQYFGPGTRLTVT.